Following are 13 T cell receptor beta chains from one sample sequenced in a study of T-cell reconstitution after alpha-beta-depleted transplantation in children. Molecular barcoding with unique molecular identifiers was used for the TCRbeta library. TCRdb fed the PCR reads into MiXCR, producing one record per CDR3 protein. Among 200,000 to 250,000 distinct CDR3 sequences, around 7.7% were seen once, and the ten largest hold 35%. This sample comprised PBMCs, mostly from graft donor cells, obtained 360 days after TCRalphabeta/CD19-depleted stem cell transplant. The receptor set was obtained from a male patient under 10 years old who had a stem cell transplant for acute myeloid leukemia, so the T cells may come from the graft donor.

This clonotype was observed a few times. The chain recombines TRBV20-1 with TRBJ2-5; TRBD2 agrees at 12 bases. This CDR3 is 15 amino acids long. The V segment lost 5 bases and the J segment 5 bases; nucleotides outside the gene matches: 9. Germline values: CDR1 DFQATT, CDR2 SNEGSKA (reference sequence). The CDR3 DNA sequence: TGCAGTGCTTCTCACCCGACTAGCGGGAGTGAGACCCAGTACTTC. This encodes CSASHPTSGSETQYF.

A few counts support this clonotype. The DNA for the CDR3 is TGCAGTGCTAGTACGGGCCAGCGGGGGACTAACGTCGGGGAGCTGTTTTTT. This sequence encodes CSASTGQRGTNVGELFF. This sequence joins TRBV20-1 and TRBJ2-2; 8 bases fit TRBD2. The CDR3 extends over 17 amino acids. With V trimmed by 3 bases and J by 7 bases, 16 bases remained unmatched. Germline CDR1 DFQATT, CDR2 SNEGSKA (reference sequence).

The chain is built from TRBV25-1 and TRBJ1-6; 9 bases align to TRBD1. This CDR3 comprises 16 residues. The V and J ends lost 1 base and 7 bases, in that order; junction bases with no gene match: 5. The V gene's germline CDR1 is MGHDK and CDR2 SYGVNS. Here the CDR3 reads CASSESRDRVNSPLHF. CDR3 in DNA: TGTGCCAGCAGTGAATCCAGGGACAGGGTGAATTCACCCCTCCACTTT.

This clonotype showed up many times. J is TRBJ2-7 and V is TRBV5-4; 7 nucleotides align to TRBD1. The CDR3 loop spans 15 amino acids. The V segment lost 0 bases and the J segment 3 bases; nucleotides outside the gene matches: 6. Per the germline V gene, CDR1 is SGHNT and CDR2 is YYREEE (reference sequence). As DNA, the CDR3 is TGTGCCAGCAGCTTGGGGATCGACAGGGTCTACGAGCAGTACTTC. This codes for CASSLGIDRVYEQYF.

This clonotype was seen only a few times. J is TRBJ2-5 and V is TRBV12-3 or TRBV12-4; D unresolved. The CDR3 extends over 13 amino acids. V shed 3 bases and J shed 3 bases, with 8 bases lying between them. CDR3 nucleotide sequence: TGTGCCAGCAGTTTTAACAGAAAAGAGACCCAGTACTTC. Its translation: CASSFNRKETQYF.

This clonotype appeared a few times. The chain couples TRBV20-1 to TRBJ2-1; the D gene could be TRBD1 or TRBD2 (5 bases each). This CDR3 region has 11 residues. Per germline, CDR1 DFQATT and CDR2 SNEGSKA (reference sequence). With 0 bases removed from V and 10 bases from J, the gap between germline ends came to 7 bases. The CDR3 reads CSAREGEEQFF. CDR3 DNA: TGCAGTGCTAGAGAGGGGGAGGAGCAGTTCTTC.

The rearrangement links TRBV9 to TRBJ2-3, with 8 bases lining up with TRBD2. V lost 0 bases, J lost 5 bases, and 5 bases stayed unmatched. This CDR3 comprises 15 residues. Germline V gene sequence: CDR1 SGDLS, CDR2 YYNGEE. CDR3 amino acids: CASSVAPGGRDTQYF. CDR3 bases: TGTGCCAGCAGCGTAGCGCCGGGAGGGCGAGATACGCAGTATTTT.

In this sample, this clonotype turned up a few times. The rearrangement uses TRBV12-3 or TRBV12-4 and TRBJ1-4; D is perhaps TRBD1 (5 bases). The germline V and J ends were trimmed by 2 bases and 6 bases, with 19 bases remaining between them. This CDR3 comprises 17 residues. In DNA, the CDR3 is TGTGCCAGCAGTTTATCTTGGGGTGGGGGGTTGCATGAAAAACTGTTTTTT. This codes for CASSLSWGGGLHEKLFF.

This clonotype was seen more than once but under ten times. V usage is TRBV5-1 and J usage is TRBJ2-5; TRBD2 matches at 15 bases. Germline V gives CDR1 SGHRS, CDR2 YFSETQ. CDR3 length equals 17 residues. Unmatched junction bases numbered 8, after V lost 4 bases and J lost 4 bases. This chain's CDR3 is CASSLGLAGGIRETQYF. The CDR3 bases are TGCGCCAGCAGCCTGGGACTAGCGGGAGGAATTCGAGAGACCCAGTACTTC.

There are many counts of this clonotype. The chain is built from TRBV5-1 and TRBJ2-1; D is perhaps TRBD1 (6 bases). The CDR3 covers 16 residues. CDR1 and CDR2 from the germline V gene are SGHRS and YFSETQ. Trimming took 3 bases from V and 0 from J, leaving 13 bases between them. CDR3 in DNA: TGCGCCAGCAGCTCGGGACAATCGAGCTCCTACAATGAGCAGTTCTTC. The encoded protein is CASSSGQSSSYNEQFF. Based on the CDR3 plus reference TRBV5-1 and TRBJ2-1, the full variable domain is KAGVTQTPRYLIKTRGQQVTLSCSPISGHRSVSWYQQTPGQGLQFLFEYFSETQRNKGNFPGRFSGRQFSNSRSEMNVSTLELGDSALYLCASSSGQSSSYNEQFFGPGTRLTVL.

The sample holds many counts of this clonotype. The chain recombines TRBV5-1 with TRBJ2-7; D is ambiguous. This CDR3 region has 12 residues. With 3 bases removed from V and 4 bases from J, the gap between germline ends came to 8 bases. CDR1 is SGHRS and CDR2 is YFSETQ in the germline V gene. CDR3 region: CASSSDGYEQYV. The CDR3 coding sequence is TGCGCCAGCAGCTCGGACGGATACGAGCAGTACGTC.

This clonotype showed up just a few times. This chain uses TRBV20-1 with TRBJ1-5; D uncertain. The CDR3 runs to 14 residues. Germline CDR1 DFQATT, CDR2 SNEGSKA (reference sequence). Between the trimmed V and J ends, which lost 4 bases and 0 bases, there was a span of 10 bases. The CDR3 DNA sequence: TGCAGTGCTACCCCAACCTATAGCAATCAGCCCCAGCATTTT. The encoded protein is CSATPTYSNQPQHF.

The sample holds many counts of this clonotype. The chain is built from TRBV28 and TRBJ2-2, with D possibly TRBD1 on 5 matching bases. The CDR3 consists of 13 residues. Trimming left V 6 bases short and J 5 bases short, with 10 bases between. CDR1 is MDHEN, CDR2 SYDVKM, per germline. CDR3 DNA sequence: TGTGCCAGCAGAAAACAGGATACCGGGGAGCTGTTTTTT. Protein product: CASRKQDTGELFF.